The clone carrying this T cell receptor (beta chain) was seen more than once but under ten times. This entry is derived from a study of identical twins. CDR1 MNHEY and CDR2 SVGEGT come from the germline V gene. This CDR3 contains 16 residues. V lost 0 bases and J 4 bases, leaving 13 bases between the germline ends. A single record per CDR3 protein comes from TCRdb applying MiXCR to the 5' RACE reads. The table includes 1.5 million to 2 million distinct CDR3 sequences, 32% detected once. The specimen sequenced was cord blood. This sequence originates from a newborn girl in good health. The chain has TRBV6-2 or TRBV6-3 and TRBJ2-1, with a tentative D call TRBD2 (5 bases). The CDR3 coding sequence is TGTGCCAGCAGTTACTCGGCTTCTAGCAGGTACAATGAGCAGTTCTTC. Protein: CASSYSASSRYNEQFF.